This record looks at one T cell receptor (beta chain) sequence and its context. The repertoire was sequenced with immunoSEQ multiplex PCR; TCRdb's copy has only in-frame clones and lacks some. The repertoire consists of about 16,000 clones, with about 86% occurring once and the leading ten covering 0.55% to 0.7%. This record belongs to a study of OX40 agonist ivuxolimab in advanced cancers. Study context: Subjects had a mean age of roughly 57 years, with a range of about 20 to 85; just over 80% were male.

The TCR sequence derives from an adult with an advanced solid tumor such as melanoma, head and neck, liver or kidney cancer. The source was CD4+ or CD8+ T cells sorted from blood, collected in a trial of the OX40 agonist ivuxolimab.

DNA for the CDR3: TGTGCCAGCAGTTACGGGGCCCTCAGGGAGCCCCAGTATTTT. It translates to CASSYGALREPQYF. The V call is TRBV6-5, the J call TRBJ2-3, with D perhaps assigned TRBD1 or TRBD2 (5 bases each). Trimming shortened V by 2 bases and J by 12 bases, and 18 bases separated the two germline ends. The CDR3 length is 14 residues. Per the germline V gene, CDR1 is MNHEY and CDR2 is SVGAGI.